These 14 T cell receptor beta chains share one sample of origin, sequenced in a study of low-dose radiotherapy and immunotherapy resistance in tumors. Time point specified: after trial treatment. Treatment of the sample: LDRT plus nivolumab, ipilimumab, low-dose cyclophosphamide and aspirin (RACIN trial). Primers used for first-strand cDNA, a TRAV- and TRBV-specific set, covered both alpha and beta chains. Both a constant-region primer and a V-primer adapter served to amplify TCRs across around 20 PCR cycles. TCRdb passed the reads through MiXCR, listing each CDR3 protein once. The top ten clones hold roughly 13% of a sample with some 100,000 distinct CDR3 sequences, 20% to 25% of them seen once. The sample consisted of PBMCs, taken after low-dose radiotherapy plus immunotherapy. Receptor source: a female donor with ovarian cancer.

This clonotype appeared many times. The J gene is TRBJ1-2, the V gene TRBV7-3; D call uncertain. The ends were cut back, 5 bases at V and 2 bases at J, with 15 bases in the middle. In germline, CDR1 is SGHTA, CDR2 FQGTGA. The length of the CDR3 is 15 residues. The CDR3 loop is CASSPSGGTNYGYTF. DNA of the CDR3: TGTGCCAGCAGCCCTTCAGGAGGTACCAACTATGGCTACACCTTC.

This clonotype was recorded many times. The J gene is TRBJ1-1, the V gene TRBV6-8; D remains ambiguous. CDR1 and CDR2 (germline): MNHGY, SAAAGT. V was trimmed by 2 bases and J by 5 bases, leaving 15 bases between them. This CDR3 comprises 15 residues. The CDR3 bases are TGTGCCAGCAGTTACCTCACCGCAGGACCAACTGAAGCTTTCTTT. This gives the protein CASSYLTAGPTEAFF.

This clonotype has at least ten counts. The chain has TRBV9 and TRBJ2-1; TRBD2 agrees at 9 bases. Germline V gives CDR1 SGDLS, CDR2 YYNGEE. This CDR3 region has 14 residues. With 4 bases clipped from V and 4 bases from J, the junction kept 3 bases outside the gene matches. CDR3 region: CASSPAGGYNEQFF. The CDR3 nucleotides are TGTGCCAGCAGCCCCGCGGGAGGGTACAATGAGCAGTTCTTC.

Many counts were recorded for this clonotype. The chain links TRBV7-2 to TRBJ2-2; no clear D gene. Trimming shortened V by 1 base and J by 2 bases, and 8 bases separated the two germline ends. CDR1 SGHTA and CDR2 FQGNSA come from the germline V gene. CDR3 length: 15 residues. The CDR3 loop reads CASSLDPVNTGELFF. In DNA, the CDR3 is TGTGCCAGCAGCTTAGACCCGGTTAACACCGGGGAGCTGTTTTTT.

Many counts were recorded for this clonotype. V and J are TRBV5-1 and TRBJ2-5; D ambiguous. Looked up from germline, CDR1 is SGHRS and CDR2 is YFSETQ. CDR3 length: 16 residues. Between the trimmed V and J ends, which lost 0 bases and 5 bases, there was a span of 17 bases. CDR3 protein: CASSLVPIPIGETQYF. CDR3 sequence (DNA): TGCGCCAGCAGCTTGGTTCCCATTCCCATTGGGGAGACCCAGTACTTC.

The chain employs TRBV9 and TRBJ2-7, with D unresolved. CDR1 and CDR2 from the germline V gene are SGDLS and YYNGEE. V shed 0 bases and J shed 0 bases, with 19 bases lying between them. The CDR3 runs 18 residues. The CDR3 spells CASSVAPDRNLSSYEQYF. In DNA form, the CDR3 reads TGTGCCAGCAGCGTAGCTCCCGATAGAAACCTCAGCTCCTACGAGCAGTACTTC.

Points on this clonotype: One base separates it from a far larger clone, so it is likely a read error. The chain is built from TRBV2 and TRBJ2-1; 9 bases align to TRBD1. Germline values: CDR1 SNHLY, CDR2 FYNNEI. V gave up 4 bases and J gave up 10 bases; unmatched junction bases: 11. CDR3 length: 15 amino acids. The CDR3 loop reads CASSVVRQGGREQFF. The CDR3 bases are TGTGCCAGCAGTGTGGTTAGACAGGGGGGACGCGAGCAGTTCTTC.

This clonotype was observed many times. The J gene is TRBJ2-3, the V gene TRBV15; 13 nucleotides align to TRBD2. Unmatched junction bases numbered 7, after V lost 1 base and J lost 0 bases. Germline V gene lookup returns CDR1 LNHNV and CDR2 YYDKDF (reference sequence). The CDR3 contains 19 residues. The CDR3 sequence: CATSRARTSGSLSTDTQYF. As DNA, the CDR3 is TGTGCCACCAGCAGAGCGAGGACTAGCGGGAGTCTCAGCACAGATACGCAGTATTTT.

This clonotype was observed at least ten times. The chain joins TRBV5-5 to TRBJ1-3; D possibly corresponds to TRBD1 (5 bases). This CDR3 contains 17 residues. Germline CDR1 and CDR2: SGHKS and YYEKEE (reference sequence). The ends were cut back, 2 bases at V and 1 base at J, with 16 bases in the middle. The CDR3 is CASSFRQQPISGNTIYF. The CDR3 bases are TGTGCCAGCAGCTTCCGACAGCAACCTATTTCTGGAAACACCATATATTTT.

This clonotype was counted at least ten times. The CDR3 spells CASERRDEQFF. CDR3 DNA: TGTGCCAGCGAGAGGCGCGATGAGCAGTTCTTC. The chain recombines TRBV6-2 or TRBV6-3 with TRBJ2-1; no clear D. Per germline, CDR1 MNHEY and CDR2 SVGEGT. The CDR3 contains 11 residues. V was trimmed by 8 bases and J by 8 bases, leaving 10 bases between them.

This clonotype occurred a few times. The rearrangement links TRBV2 to TRBJ2-5; D might be TRBD1 (5 bases). The CDR3 totals 14 residues. The ends were cut back, 7 bases at V and 0 bases at J, with 12 bases in the middle. Germline lookup yields CDR1 SNHLY and CDR2 FYNNEI. For the CDR3, the DNA is TGTGCCAGCAAAATTCAGGGTTACCAAGAGACCCAGTACTTC. Translated, it gives CASKIQGYQETQYF. The whole variable domain, remainder taken from reference TRBV2 and TRBJ2-5, is EPEVTQTPSHQVTQMGQEVILRCVPISNHLYFYWYRQILGQKVEFLVSFYNNEISEKSEIFDDQFSVERPDGSNFTLKIRSTKLEDSAMYFCASKIQGYQETQYFGPGTRLLVL.

This clonotype occurred many times. This chain joins TRBV6-2 or TRBV6-3 and TRBJ2-7, with TRBD1 identical over 10 bases. The CDR3 loop spans 15 amino acids. J lost 4 bases, V lost 2 bases, and 5 bases had no gene match. Germline assignment: CDR1 MNHEY and CDR2 SVGEGT. DNA of the CDR3: TGTGCCAGCAGTTACCTCGACAGGGGGCCGTACGAGCAGTACTTC. This translates into CASSYLDRGPYEQYF.

The table lists this clonotype with a few counts. The chain employs TRBV28 and TRBJ2-7, with D perhaps assigned TRBD1 or TRBD2 (7 bases each). This CDR3 has 15 amino acids. V gave up 7 bases and J gave up 7 bases, with 23 bases separating them. Looked up from germline, CDR1 is MDHEN and CDR2 is SYDVKM. CDR3 nucleotide sequence: TGTGCCAGCACCAAACCTCGGGGAGGGGGCTTTGAGCAGTACTTC. The encoded protein is CASTKPRGGGFEQYF.

This clonotype was recorded many times. The CDR3 DNA is TGCAGTGCTCCCGGAAGAGGGGAGGGATACACTGAAGCTTTCTTT. Translation gives CSAPGRGEGYTEAFF. This rearrangement joins TRBV20-1 to TRBJ1-1; tentatively, D is TRBD1 (5 bases). Germline V gene sequence: CDR1 DFQATT, CDR2 SNEGSKA (reference sequence). The CDR3 runs 15 residues. The germline V and J ends were trimmed by 5 bases and 3 bases, with 19 bases remaining between them.